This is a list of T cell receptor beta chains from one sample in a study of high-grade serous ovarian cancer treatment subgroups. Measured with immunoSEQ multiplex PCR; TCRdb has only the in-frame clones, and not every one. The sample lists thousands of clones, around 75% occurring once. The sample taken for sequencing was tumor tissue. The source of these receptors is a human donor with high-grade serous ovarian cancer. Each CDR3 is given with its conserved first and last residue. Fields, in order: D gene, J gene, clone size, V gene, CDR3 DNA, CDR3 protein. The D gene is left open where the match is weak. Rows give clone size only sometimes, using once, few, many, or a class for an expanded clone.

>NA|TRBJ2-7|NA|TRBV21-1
TGTGCCAGCAGCGCGCCGGACGAGCAGTACTTC
CASSAPDEQYF
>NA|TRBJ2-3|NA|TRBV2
TGTGCCAGCAGCTACAGGGTCTACACAGATACGCAGTATTTT
CASSYRVYTDTQYF
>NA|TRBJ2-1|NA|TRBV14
TGTGCCAGCAGCCAAGATACGGGATCCGAGCAGTTCTTC
CASSQDTGSEQFF
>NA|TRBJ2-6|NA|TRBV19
TGTGCCAGTAAGTTGGGCGGTCACTCTGGGGCCAACGTCCTGACTTTC
CASKLGGHSGANVLTF
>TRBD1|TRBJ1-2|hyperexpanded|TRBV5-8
TGTGCCAGCAGCCACGGGACAGGGAATGGCTACACCTTC
CASSHGTGNGYTF
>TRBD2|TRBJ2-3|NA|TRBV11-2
TGTGCCAGCAGCTTAAGACTAGCGGGGGGGATCACAGATACGCAGTATTTT
CASSLRLAGGITDTQYF
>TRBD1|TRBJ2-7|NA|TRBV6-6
TGTGCCAGCAGTTACTCCGGACAGGGCTCCTACGAGCAGTACTTC
CASSYSGQGSYEQYF
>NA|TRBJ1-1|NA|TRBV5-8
TGTGCCAGCAGCTTTGGGACACCGACCTCTGAAGCTTTCTTT
CASSFGTPTSEAFF
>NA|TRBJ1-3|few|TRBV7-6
TGTGCCAGCACCGCGGACTCCCAGGTCACTGGAAACACCATATATTTT
CASTADSQVTGNTIYF
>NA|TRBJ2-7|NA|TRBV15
TGTGCCACCAGTGTGGGGGGCAGAGGGGGCTACGAGCAGTACTTC
CATSVGGRGGYEQYF
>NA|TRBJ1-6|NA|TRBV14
TGTGCCAGCAGTAAGCGGGGGGGCGTCTCCCCCGATTCACCCCTCCACTTT
CASSKRGGVSPDSPLHF
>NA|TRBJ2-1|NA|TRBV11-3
TGTGCCAGCAGCCCAAACGTAGGGGATGAGCAGTTCTTC
CASSPNVGDEQFF
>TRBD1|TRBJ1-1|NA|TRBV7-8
TGTGCCAGCAGCTTCCTCGTGGGCAAGGGACAGGTCGCTGAAGCTTTCTTT
CASSFLVGKGQVAEAFF
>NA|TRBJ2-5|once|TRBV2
TGTGCCAGCAGAGTTGGAGACTACGAAGAGACCCAGTACTTC
CASRVGDYEETQYF
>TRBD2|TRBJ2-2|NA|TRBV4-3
TGCGCCAGCAGCCAAGATGTGGGGACTAGCGGGGGGGCCGGGGAGCTGTTTTTT
CASSQDVGTSGGAGELFF
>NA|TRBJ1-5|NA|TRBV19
TGTGCCAGTAGTGCCCGAGGGCAGCCCCAGCATTTT
CASSARGQPQHF
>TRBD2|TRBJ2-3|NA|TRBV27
TGTGCCAGCACCCCCTTAGCGGGGGGGCGAGATACGCAGTATTTT
CASTPLAGGRDTQYF
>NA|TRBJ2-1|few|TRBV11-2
TGTGCCAGCAGCTTAGCCGGGACCATCAACAATGAGCAGTTCTTC
CASSLAGTINNEQFF